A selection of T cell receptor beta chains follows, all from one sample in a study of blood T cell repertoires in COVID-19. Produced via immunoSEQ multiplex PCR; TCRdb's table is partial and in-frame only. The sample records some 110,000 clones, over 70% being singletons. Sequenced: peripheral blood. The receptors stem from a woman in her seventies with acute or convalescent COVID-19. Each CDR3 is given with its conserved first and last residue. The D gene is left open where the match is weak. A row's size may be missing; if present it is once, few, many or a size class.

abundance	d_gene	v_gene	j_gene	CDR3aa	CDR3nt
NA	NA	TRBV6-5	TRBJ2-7	CASTLGTNEQYF	TGTGCCAGCACCCTGGGTACTAACGAGCAGTACTTC
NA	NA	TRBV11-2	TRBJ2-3	CASSLDTGPADTQYF	TGTGCCAGCAGCTTAGATACGGGTCCGGCAGATACGCAGTATTTT
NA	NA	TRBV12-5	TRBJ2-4	CASARERLLLAKNIQYF	TGTGCTAGTGCTCGAGAAAGACTCCTACTAGCCAAAAACATTCAGTACTTC
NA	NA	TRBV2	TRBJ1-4	CASQASLPNEKLFF	TGTGCCAGCCAGGCCAGCCTACCTAATGAAAAACTGTTTTTT
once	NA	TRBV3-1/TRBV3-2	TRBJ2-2	CASSQWTGGELFF	TGTGCCAGCAGCCAATGGACGGGGGGGGAGCTGTTTTTT
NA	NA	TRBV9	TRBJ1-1	CASSVDPGTEAFF	TGTGCCAGCAGCGTTGACCCGGGCACTGAAGCTTTCTTT
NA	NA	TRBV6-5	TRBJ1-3	CASELGRGLGNTIYF	TGTGCCAGCGAGCTTGGTAGGGGGTTGGGAAACACCATATATTTT
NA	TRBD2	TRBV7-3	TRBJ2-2	CASSPDTSVARTGELFF	TGTGCCAGCAGCCCTGACACTAGCGTCGCGAGGACCGGGGAGCTGTTTTTT
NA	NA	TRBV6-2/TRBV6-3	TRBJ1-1	CASSYSSPESGTEAFF	TGTGCCAGCAGTTACTCGTCCCCCGAATCCGGCACTGAAGCTTTCTTT
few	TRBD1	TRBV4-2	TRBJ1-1	CASSRTGVEAFF	TGTGCCAGCAGCCGAACAGGGGTCGAAGCTTTCTTT
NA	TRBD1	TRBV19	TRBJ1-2	CASSATGTDYGYTF	TGTGCCAGTAGTGCGACAGGGACCGACTATGGCTACACCTTC
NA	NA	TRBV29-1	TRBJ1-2	CSVPKAGVNYGYTF	TGCAGCGTCCCCAAGGCAGGGGTTAACTATGGCTACACCTTC
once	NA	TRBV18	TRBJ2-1	CASSPILAVSYNEQFF	TGTGCCAGCTCACCAATCTTAGCTGTCTCCTACAATGAGCAGTTCTTC
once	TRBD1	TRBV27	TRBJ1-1	CASSLRDRVGDTEAFF	TGTGCCAGCAGTTTAAGAGACAGGGTCGGGGACACTGAAGCTTTCTTT
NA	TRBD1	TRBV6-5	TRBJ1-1	CASGQEMNTEAFF	TGTGCCAGCGGACAGGAGATGAACACTGAAGCTTTCTTT
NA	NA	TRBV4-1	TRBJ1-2	CASSPQHQTGYGYTF	TGCGCCAGCAGCCCCCAACACCAGACGGGTTATGGCTACACCTTC
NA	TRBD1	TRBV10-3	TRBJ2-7	CAIRAGDRAYEQYF	TGTGCCATCAGGGCAGGGGACAGGGCCTACGAGCAGTACTTC
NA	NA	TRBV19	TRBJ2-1	CASRPFGNSYNEQFF	TGTGCCAGTCGTCCTTTTGGCAACTCCTACAATGAGCAGTTCTTC
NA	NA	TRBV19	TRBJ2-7	CASSDAGVFSYEQYF	TGTGCCAGTAGTGACGCAGGGGTCTTCTCCTACGAGCAGTACTTC
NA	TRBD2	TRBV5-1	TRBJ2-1	CASSLLAGGSYNEQFF	TGCGCCAGCAGCTTACTAGCGGGGGGATCCTACAATGAGCAGTTCTTC
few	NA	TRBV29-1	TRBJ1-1	CSVAVPRGLNTEAFF	TGCAGCGTTGCCGTTCCCAGGGGACTGAACACTGAAGCTTTCTTT